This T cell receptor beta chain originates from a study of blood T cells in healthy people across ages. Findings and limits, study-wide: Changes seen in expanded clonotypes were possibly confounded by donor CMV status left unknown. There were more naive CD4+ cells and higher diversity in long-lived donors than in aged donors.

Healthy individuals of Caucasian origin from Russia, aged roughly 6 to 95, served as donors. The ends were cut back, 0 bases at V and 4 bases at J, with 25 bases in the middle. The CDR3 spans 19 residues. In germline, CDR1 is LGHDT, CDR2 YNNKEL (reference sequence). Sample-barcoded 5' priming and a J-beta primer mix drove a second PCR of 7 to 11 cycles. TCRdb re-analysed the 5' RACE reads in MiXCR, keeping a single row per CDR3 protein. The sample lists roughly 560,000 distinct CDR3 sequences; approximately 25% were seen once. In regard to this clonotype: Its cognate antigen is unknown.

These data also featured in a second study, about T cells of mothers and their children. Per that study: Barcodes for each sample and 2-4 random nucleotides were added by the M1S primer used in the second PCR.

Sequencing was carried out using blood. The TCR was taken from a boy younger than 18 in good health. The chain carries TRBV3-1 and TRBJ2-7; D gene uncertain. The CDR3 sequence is CASSQDRKGRLLNFYEQYF. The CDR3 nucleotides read TGTGCCAGCAGCCAAGATCGAAAGGGTCGGCTGTTAAATTTTTACGAGCAGTACTTC.